The rows below give T cell receptor beta chains drawn from one sample of a study of blood T cell repertoires in COVID-19. Some clones are missing from TCRdb's copy, which holds only in-frame ones; the method was immunoSEQ multiplex PCR. The sample shows roughly 66,000 clones, 82% of them seen only once. The sample was peripheral blood. Receptors originate from a man in his 60s with acute or convalescent COVID-19. Both conserved end residues are trimmed from each CDR3. The order of the fields is clone size, V gene, CDR3 protein. Size is omitted from some rows. Given values are once, few, many or a class for expanded clones.

>once|TRBV9
ASSVKTSSAGNTIY
>-|TRBV3-1/TRBV3-2
ASSRAGTGGAGNTIY
>few|TRBV19
ASSTDSYGYT
>once|TRBV27
ASSLKLPGTGSPYEQY
>-|TRBV7-5
ARSLSLAGGQTLYEQY
>-|TRBV11-2
ASSLERDRGKAF
>-|TRBV6-2/TRBV6-3
ASSYATASYGYT
>once|TRBV5-6
ASSAGLAASPGQF
>-|TRBV30
AWSLKGAEGQPQH
>-|TRBV18
ASSPNEGVADTQY
>-|TRBV5-6
ASSRGQYPGELF